Included here is one TCR beta chain sequence, with context. The antigen is not known. The data were obtained in a study of human T cells and chemical hapten exposure. General study findings and limits: As the donors had alopecia, their immune response may differ from healthy people's. Unchanged with DPC sensitization were TCRs above 1 in 1000 frequency.

V lost 6 bases and J lost 4, with 22 bases in between. This CDR3 contains 16 residues. TCRdb passed the RACE reads through MiXCR, listing each CDR3 protein once. The sample has roughly 100,000 distinct CDR3 sequences, 9.5% to 15% seen once. The time point: pre-sensitization, week 0. The sample's treatment: therapeutic diphenylcyclopropenone sensitization with weekly scalp DPC. Participating donors were patients with alopecia, aged 18 to 70 years, considered appropriate candidates for DPC. It was from unfractionated whole blood that total RNA was extracted. This sequence originates from a woman aged 50 to 60 with alopecia areata. Some clones in this sample may be carry-over from other donors' samples. The specimen was whole blood, collected in connection with sensitization to the hapten diphenylcyclopropenone (DPC). The chain employs TRBV12-3 or TRBV12-4 and TRBJ2-7, with D hard to call. This CDR3 is CASSPPTALSLYEQYF. The CDR3, as DNA: TGTGCCAGCAGCCCACCTACGGCCCTTTCCCTTTACGAGCAGTACTTC.